The following is a T cell receptor (beta chain) sequence with its context. Antigen: not known. The V gene's germline CDR1 is LNHNV and CDR2 YYDKDF (reference sequence). Trimming took 0 bases from V and 0 from J, leaving 6 bases between them. The CDR3 length is 15 residues. The sample comes from a study of graft-versus-host responses after intestinal transplantation. Study findings and constraints: GvH clonotypes were identified within recipient marrow, with a subset emerging first in ileum or blood.

The data were produced by immunoSEQ multiplex PCR, yet TCRdb's version contains in-frame clones alone and is incomplete. This sample carries approximately 88,000 clones, approximately 94% of them seen once, and the ten largest clones take roughly 0.18%. The chain links TRBV15 to TRBJ2-1; D gene ambiguous. The sequencing used unstimulated CD4+ T cells sorted from spleen or lymph node cells, collected before transplant. This clonotype was sampled from a human donor who was the organ donor for an intestinal transplant. The CDR3 here is CATSRDPSSYNEQFF. For the CDR3, the DNA is TGTGCCACCAGCAGAGATCCGAGCTCCTACAATGAGCAGTTCTTC. The entire variable domain, with the rest obtained from reference TRBV15 and TRBJ2-1, is as follows: DAMVIQNPRYQVTQFGKPVTLSCSQTLNHNVMYWYQQKSSQAPKLLFHYYDKDFNNEADTPDNFQSRRPNTSFCFLDIRSPGLGDTAMYLCATSRDPSSYNEQFFGPGTRLTVL.